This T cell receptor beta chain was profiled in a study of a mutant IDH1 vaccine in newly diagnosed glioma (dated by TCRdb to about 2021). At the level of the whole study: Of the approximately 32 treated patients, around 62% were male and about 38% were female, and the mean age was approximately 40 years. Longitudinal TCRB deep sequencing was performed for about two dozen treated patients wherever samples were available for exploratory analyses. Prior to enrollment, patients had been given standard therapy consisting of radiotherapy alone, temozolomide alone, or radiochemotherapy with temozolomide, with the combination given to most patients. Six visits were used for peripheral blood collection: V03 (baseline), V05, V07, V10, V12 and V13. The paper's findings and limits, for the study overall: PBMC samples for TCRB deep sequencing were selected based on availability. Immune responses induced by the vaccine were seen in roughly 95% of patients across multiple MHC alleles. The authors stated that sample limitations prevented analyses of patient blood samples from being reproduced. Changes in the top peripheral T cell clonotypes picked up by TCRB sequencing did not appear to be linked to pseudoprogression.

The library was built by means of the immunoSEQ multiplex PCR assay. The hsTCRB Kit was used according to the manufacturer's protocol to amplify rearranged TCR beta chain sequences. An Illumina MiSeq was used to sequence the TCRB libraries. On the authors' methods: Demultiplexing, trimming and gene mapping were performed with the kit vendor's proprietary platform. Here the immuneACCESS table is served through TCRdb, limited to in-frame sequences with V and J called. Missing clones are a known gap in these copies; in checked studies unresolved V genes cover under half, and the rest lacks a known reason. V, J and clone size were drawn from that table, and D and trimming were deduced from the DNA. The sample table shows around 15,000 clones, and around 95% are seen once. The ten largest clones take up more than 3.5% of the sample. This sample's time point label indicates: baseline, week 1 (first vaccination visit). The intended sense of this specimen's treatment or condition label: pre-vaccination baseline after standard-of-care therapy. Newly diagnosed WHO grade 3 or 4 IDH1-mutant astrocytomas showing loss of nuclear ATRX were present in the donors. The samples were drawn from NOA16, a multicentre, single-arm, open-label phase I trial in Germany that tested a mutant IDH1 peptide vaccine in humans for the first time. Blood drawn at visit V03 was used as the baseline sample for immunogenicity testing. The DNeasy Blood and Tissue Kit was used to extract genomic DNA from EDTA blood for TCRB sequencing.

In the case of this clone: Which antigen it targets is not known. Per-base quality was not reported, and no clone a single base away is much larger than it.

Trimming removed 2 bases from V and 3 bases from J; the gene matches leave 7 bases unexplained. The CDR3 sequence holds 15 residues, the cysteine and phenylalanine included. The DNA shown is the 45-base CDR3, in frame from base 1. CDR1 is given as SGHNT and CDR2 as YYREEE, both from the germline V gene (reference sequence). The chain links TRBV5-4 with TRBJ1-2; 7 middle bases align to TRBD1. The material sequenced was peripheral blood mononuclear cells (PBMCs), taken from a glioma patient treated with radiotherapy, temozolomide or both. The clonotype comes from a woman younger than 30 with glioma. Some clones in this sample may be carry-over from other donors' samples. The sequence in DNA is TGTGCCAGCAGCTTTTTTTTGGGGACAGACTATGGCTACACCTTC. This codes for CASSFFLGTDYGYTF.